This TCR beta chain was identified in a study of T cell repertoires in cytomegalovirus infection. Study conclusions and caveats: HLA-C-restricted CMV-specific TCR beta clonotypes prevailed in the ex vivo response. Carriers of CMV plus the relevant HLA were identified by cumulative public TCR beta family frequency.

Worth noting for this clonotype: Its antigen is undetermined. Since a much larger clone is just one base distant, this may be a read error.

TCRdb re-analysed the reads in MiXCR, keeping a single row per CDR3 protein. The sample lists approximately 500,000 distinct CDR3 sequences, 10% to 12% occurring once. The TCR originated in a human donor in good health (CMV status not recorded). Some clones in this sample may be carry-over from other donors' samples. Sequencing was carried out using PBMCs.

In nucleotides, the CDR3 is TGCAGTGCTAGAGATCAACAGGGAAACTACGAGCAGTGCTTC. This sequence encodes CSARDQQGNYEQCF. V is TRBV20-1 and J is TRBJ2-7; possibly TRBD1 for D (6 bases). The germline gives CDR1 DFQATT, CDR2 SNEGSKA (reference sequence). This CDR3 comprises 14 residues.